The sample holds many counts of the clone carrying this T cell receptor beta chain. The CDR3 has 15 residues. V shed 2 bases and J shed 2 bases, with 13 bases lying between them. Germline loops: CDR1 MNHNS, CDR2 SASEGT. The data were obtained in a study of regulatory T cells in long-lasting Graves disease. As to time point: newly diagnosed GD, antithyroid drugs for less than 3 months. RNA isolated from PBMCs was used to make the TCR library. American Thyroid Association guidelines defined how Graves' disease was diagnosed. The TCR beta library used iRepertoire HTBI primers with Arm-PCR amplification of CDR3. TCRdb recomputed calls from the multiplex PCR reads with MiXCR, one row per CDR3 protein. The top ten clones hold about 8.3% of a sample with 520,000 or so distinct CDR3 sequences, 12% of them seen once. These records were also assigned to another study, of T cells in Graves' hyperthyroidism and ophthalmopathy.

The receptor comes from a woman aged 25 to 39 with Graves disease. The rearrangement joins TRBV6-1 to TRBJ2-7; D unclear. The sequencing here drew on peripheral blood mononuclear cells (PBMCs), taken at new diagnosis, from a patient treated with antithyroid drugs. CDR3 sequence (DNA): TGTGCCAGCAGTGAAAACCCTAACAGAGCCTACGAGCAGTACTTC. Translation gives CASSENPNRAYEQYF.